There are a few counts of the clone carrying this T cell receptor beta chain. This sample is part of a study of beta chain features in type 1 diabetes. Across the study: Summed over all samples, the examined sorted cells came to 107,917,701.

Sequencing targeted expressed TCRB transcripts, as all isolated RNA had been reverse transcribed. Only in-frame clones appear in the TCRdb table, and some are missing; sequencing was by immunoSEQ multiplex PCR. In the table there are about 140,000 clones, 9.5% to 10% of which are singletons. The junction had 5 bases not matched to a gene; V was cut back by 8 bases and J by 0 bases. CDR1 is MNHEY and CDR2 is SVGAGI in the germline V gene. The CDR3 is 15 amino acids. CD4+ naive, central memory, regulatory and stem cell-like memory subsets were isolated by sorting on CD45RO/CCR7/CD25/CD127/CD95/CD27. The source is a woman in her forties in good health. The V call is TRBV6-5, the J call TRBJ1-5, with 9 bases lining up with TRBD1. Sequenced material: central memory CD4+ T cells from blood. The CDR3 loop is CASWGQGLSNQPQHF. The CDR3 DNA reads TGTGCCAGCTGGGGACAGGGCCTTAGCAATCAGCCCCAGCATTTT.